This passage covers 21 T cell receptor beta chains from one sample sequenced in a study of monozygotic twins with inflammatory bowel disease. TCRdb re-called the 5' RACE reads; one entry per CDR3 protein, DNA not given. The sample data list tens of thousands of distinct CDR3 sequences. The sample comprised blood. These receptors came from a human donor with ulcerative colitis or Crohn's disease, or a healthy co-twin of an affected twin (not recorded which).

The rearrangement links TRBV6-1 to TRBJ1-2; TCRdb names TRBD1, which stays unverified in the absence of DNA. The CDR3 extends over 13 amino acids. CDR1 is MNHNS and CDR2 is SASEGT in the germline V gene. CDR3 region: CASSEKGRGGYTF.

The rearrangement uses TRBV20-1 and TRBJ2-7; TCRdb's D call of TRBD2 is untestable without DNA. This CDR3 has 14 residues. Per the germline V gene, CDR1 is DFQATT and CDR2 is SNEGSKA (reference sequence). The CDR3 is CSADSGSSSYEQYF.

V and J are TRBV7-9 and TRBJ1-6. The CDR3 is 14 amino acids. Germline-derived CDR1 and CDR2 are SEHNR and FQNEAQ (reference sequence). The CDR3 loop is CASSLAGRDSPLHF. The whole variable domain, filled in from reference TRBV7-9 and TRBJ1-6, reads DTGVSQNPRHKITKRGQNVTFRCDPISEHNRLYWYRQTLGQGPEFLTYFQNEAQLEKSRLLSDRFSAERPKGSFSTLEIQRTEQGDSAMYLCASSLAGRDSPLHFGNGTRLTVT.

The gene calls are TRBV7-2 and TRBJ2-7; no DNA is available, so the TRBD1 call from TCRdb remains unchecked. The CDR3 runs to 15 residues. The germline V gene encodes CDR1 SGHTA and CDR2 FQGNSA. The CDR3: CASSEQGLGFYEQYF.

The V and J genes are TRBV7-6 and TRBJ2-2. CDR3 length equals 13 residues. Germline loops: CDR1 SGHVS, CDR2 FNYEAQ. The CDR3 sequence: CASSSQMSGELFF.

The chain couples TRBV18 to TRBJ2-2; TCRdb's D call of TRBD2 is untestable without DNA. The CDR3 loop spans 17 amino acids. CDR1 and CDR2 (germline): KGHSH, LQKENI. This chain's CDR3 is CASSPRGGGARDGELFF.

The chain carries TRBV12-3 or TRBV12-4 and TRBJ1-1; TCRdb reports TRBD1, a call that lacks DNA to check it against. CDR3 length equals 13 residues. The CDR3 reads CASSARVSAEAFF.

V and J are TRBV24-1 and TRBJ2-7; TCRdb reports TRBD2, a call that lacks DNA to check it against. Germline CDR1 and CDR2: KGHDR and SFDVKD. The CDR3 is 15 amino acids. CDR3 sequence: CATSCAPSGQYEQYF.

The CDR3 sequence is CASSLDPQGDTDTQYF. The chain couples TRBV5-1 to TRBJ2-3; TCRdb selects TRBD1, and the lack of DNA leaves this call unchecked. Germline V gene data show CDR1 as SGHRS and CDR2 as YFSETQ. CDR3 length: 16 amino acids.

The chain is built from TRBV12-3 or TRBV12-4 and TRBJ2-7; checking the TCRdb D call of TRBD1 is not possible without DNA. The CDR3 is made up of 14 amino acids. CDR3 in amino acids: CASSLRAGSYEQYF.

The V call is TRBV12-3 or TRBV12-4, the J call TRBJ2-6. The CDR3 extends over 15 amino acids. Here the CDR3 reads CASSPPNTGANVLTF.

The chain links TRBV11-2 to TRBJ2-1; the D call of TRBD1 rests on TCRdb alone, since no DNA is present to check it. Germline assignment: CDR1 SGHAT and CDR2 FQNNGV. The CDR3 spans 15 residues. This CDR3 reads CASSPGQGRYNEQFF. Based on the CDR3 plus reference TRBV11-2 and TRBJ2-1, the full variable domain is EAGVAQSPRYKIIEKRQSVAFWCNPISGHATLYWYQQILGQGPKLLIQFQNNGVVDDSQLPKDRFSAERLKGVDSTLKIQPAKLEDSAVYLCASSPGQGRYNEQFFGPGTRLTVL.

The chain recombines TRBV4-1 with TRBJ1-2. The CDR3 is made up of 17 amino acids. From germline, CDR1 is MGHRA and CDR2 YSYEKL. CDR3 residues: CASSQDADFGDNYGYTF.

This chain connects TRBV7-2 to TRBJ2-2; checking the TCRdb D call of TRBD1 is not possible without DNA. The CDR3 loop spans 13 amino acids. The germline V gene encodes CDR1 SGHTA and CDR2 FQGNSA. CDR3 loop: CASRFSGAAELFF.

CDR3 region: CSARQGLAVETQYF. The chain recombines TRBV20-1 with TRBJ2-5; TCRdb selects TRBD2, and the lack of DNA leaves this call unchecked. Germline V lookup: CDR1 DFQATT, CDR2 SNEGSKA (reference sequence). The CDR3 length is 14 residues.

The gene calls are TRBV7-9 and TRBJ1-4; the D call of TRBD1 rests on TCRdb alone, since no DNA is present to check it. Looked up from germline, CDR1 is SEHNR and CDR2 is FQNEAQ (reference sequence). This CDR3 has 13 amino acids. This CDR3 reads CAFQVALGEKLFF.

The chain couples TRBV12-3 or TRBV12-4 to TRBJ2-3. This CDR3 comprises 13 residues. CDR3 in amino acids: CASSIMIGDTQYF.

This chain connects TRBV20-1 to TRBJ2-6; absent DNA, TCRdb's TRBD1 call cannot be checked. Germline lookup yields CDR1 DFQATT and CDR2 SNEGSKA (reference sequence). The CDR3 consists of 13 residues. CDR3 sequence reads: CSAPGPGANVLTF.

The chain links TRBV12-3 or TRBV12-4 to TRBJ1-4; the D gene TCRdb calls, TRBD1, cannot be checked with no DNA. CDR3 size: 13 residues. This chain's CDR3 is CASSTGANEKLFF.

V and J are TRBV20-1 and TRBJ1-3. Germline V gene lookup returns CDR1 DFQATT and CDR2 SNEGSKA (reference sequence). The CDR3 runs to 14 residues. This chain's CDR3 is CSVTEQNSGNTIYF.

This sequence joins TRBV7-9 and TRBJ1-6; the TCRdb D gene call, TRBD1, has no DNA to confirm it. In germline, CDR1 is SEHNR, CDR2 FQNEAQ (reference sequence). The CDR3 is 16 amino acids. CDR3 sequence: CASSQTRQGYNSPLHF.